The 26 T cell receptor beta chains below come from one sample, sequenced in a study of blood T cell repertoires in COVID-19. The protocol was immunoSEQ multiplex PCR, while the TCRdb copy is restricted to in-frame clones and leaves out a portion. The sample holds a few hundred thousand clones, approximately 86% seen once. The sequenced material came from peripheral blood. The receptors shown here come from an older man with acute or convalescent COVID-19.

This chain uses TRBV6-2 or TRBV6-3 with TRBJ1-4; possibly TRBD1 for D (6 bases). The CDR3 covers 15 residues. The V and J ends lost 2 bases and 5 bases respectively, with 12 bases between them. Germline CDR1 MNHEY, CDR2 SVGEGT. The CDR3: CASSYMTGRNEKLFF. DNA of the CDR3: TGTGCCAGCAGTTACATGACAGGAAGGAATGAAAAACTGTTTTTT.

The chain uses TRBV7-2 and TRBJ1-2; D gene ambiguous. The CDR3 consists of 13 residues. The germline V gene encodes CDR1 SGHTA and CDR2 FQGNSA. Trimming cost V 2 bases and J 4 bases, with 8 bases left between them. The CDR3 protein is CASSLPGSYGYTF. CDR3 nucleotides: TGTGCCAGCAGCTTACCGGGGTCCTATGGCTACACCTTC.

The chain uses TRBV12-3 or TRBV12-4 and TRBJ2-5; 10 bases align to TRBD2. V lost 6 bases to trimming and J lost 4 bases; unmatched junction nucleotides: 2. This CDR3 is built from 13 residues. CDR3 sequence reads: CASRLAGIETQYF. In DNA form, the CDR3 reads TGTGCCAGCAGACTAGCGGGAATAGAGACCCAGTACTTC.

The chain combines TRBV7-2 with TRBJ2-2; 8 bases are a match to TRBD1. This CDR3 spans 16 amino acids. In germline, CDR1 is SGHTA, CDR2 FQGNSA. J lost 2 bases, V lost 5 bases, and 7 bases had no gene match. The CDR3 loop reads CASSPRTGSNTGELFF. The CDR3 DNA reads TGTGCCAGCAGCCCCCGGACAGGGAGTAACACCGGGGAGCTGTTTTTT.

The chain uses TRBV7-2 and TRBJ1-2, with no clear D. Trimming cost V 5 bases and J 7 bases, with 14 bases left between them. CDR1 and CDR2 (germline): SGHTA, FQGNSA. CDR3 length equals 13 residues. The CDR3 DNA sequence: TGTGCCAGCAGCCCTTTGAGGAAGTCTGGCTACACCTTC. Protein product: CASSPLRKSGYTF.

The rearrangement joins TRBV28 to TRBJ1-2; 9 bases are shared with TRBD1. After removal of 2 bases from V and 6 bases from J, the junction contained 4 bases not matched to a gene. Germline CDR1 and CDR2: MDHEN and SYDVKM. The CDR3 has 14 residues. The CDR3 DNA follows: TGTGCCAGCAGTTTAGGGACAGGGAGGGATGGCTACACCTTC. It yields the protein CASSLGTGRDGYTF.

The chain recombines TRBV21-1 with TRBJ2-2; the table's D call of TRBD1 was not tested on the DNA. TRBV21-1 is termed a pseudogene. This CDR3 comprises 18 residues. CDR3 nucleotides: TGTGCCAGCAGCAAAGTCGACAGGGGTGCCCAGAACACCGGGGAGCTGTTTTTT. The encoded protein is CASSKVDRGAQNTGELFF.

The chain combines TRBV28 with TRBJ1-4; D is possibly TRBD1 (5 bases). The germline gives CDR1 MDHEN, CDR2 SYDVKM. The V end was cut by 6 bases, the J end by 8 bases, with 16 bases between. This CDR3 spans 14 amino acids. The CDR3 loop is CASRPPAGKEKLFF. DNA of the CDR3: TGTGCCAGCAGACCCCCGGCAGGGAAGGAAAAACTGTTTTTT.

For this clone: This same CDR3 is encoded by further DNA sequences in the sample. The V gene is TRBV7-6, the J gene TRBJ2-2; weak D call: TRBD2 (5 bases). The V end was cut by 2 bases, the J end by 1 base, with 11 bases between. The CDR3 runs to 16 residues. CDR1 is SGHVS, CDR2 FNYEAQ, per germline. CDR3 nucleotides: TGTGCCAGCAGCTTATTAGGAGAGGGGAACACCGGGGAGCTGTTTTTT. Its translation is CASSLLGEGNTGELFF. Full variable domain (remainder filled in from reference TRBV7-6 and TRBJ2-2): GAGVSQSPRYKVTKRGQDVALRCDPISGHVSLYWYRQALGQGPEFLTYFNYEAQQDKSGLPNDRFSAERPEGSISTLTIQRTEQRDSAMYRCASSLLGEGNTGELFFGEGSRLTVL.

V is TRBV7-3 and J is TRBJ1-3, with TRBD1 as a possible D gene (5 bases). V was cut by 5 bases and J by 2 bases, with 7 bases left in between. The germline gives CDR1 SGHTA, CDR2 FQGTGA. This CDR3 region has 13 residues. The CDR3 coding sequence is TGTGCCAGCAGCAGGGGTACTGGAAACACCATATATTTT. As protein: CASSRGTGNTIYF.

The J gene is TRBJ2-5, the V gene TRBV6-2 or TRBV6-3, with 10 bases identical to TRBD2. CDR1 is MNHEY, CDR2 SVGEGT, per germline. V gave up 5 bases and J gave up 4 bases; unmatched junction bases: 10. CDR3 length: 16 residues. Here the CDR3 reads CASSRGLAGVLETQYF. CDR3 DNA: TGTGCCAGCAGTAGGGGCCTAGCGGGAGTTTTAGAGACCCAGTACTTC.

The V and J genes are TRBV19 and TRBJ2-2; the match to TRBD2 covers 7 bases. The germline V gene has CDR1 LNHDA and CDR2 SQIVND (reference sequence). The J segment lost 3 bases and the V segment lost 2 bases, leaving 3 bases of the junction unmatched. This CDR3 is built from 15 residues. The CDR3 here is CASSISGDYTGELFF. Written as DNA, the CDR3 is TGTGCCAGTAGTATAAGCGGGGATTACACCGGGGAGCTGTTTTTT.

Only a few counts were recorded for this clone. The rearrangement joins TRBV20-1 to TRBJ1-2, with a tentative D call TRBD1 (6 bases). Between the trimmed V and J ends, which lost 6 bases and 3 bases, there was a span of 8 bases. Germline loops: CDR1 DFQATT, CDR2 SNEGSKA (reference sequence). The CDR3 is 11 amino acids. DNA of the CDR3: TGCAGTGCCTGGACAGACTATGGCTACACCTTC. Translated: CSAWTDYGYTF.

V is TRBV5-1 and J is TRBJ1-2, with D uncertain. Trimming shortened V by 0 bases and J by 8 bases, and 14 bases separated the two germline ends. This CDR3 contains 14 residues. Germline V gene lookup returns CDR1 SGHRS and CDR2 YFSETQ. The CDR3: CASSLDPQSLGYTF. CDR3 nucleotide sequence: TGCGCCAGCAGCTTGGACCCACAGTCATTGGGCTACACCTTC.

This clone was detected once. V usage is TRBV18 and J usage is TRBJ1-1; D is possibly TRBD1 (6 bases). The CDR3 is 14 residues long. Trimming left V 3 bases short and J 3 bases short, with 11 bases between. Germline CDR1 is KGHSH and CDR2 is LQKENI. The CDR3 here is CASSPNRADTEAFF. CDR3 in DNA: TGTGCCAGCTCACCGAACAGGGCTGACACTGAAGCTTTCTTT.

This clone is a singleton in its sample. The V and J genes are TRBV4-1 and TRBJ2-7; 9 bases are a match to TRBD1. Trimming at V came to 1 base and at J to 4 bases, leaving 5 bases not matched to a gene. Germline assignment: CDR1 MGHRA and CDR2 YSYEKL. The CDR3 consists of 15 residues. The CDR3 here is CASSQVTGQGYEQYF. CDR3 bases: TGCGCCAGCAGCCAAGTGACGGGACAGGGATACGAGCAGTACTTC.

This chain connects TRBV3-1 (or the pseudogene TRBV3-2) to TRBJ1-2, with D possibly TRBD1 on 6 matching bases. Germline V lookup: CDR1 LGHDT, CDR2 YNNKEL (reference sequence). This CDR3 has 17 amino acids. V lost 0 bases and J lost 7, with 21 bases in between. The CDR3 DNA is TGTGCCAGCAGCCAAGACTTAGGGGGGGCTAATGTGGCTGGCTACACCTTC. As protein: CASSQDLGGANVAGYTF.

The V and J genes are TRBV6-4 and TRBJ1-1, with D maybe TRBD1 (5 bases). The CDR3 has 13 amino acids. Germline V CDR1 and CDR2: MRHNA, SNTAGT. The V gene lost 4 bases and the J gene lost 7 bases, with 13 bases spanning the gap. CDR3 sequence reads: CASSVIRGSEAFF. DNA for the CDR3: TGTGCCAGCAGTGTTATTAGGGGCAGTGAAGCTTTCTTT.

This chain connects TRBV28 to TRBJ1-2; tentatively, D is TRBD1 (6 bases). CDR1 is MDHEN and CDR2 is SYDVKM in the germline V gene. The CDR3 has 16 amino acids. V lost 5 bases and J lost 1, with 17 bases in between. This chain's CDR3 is CASSHSQGPVNYGYTF. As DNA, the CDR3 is TGTGCCAGCAGTCATTCACAGGGACCTGTTAACTATGGCTACACCTTC.

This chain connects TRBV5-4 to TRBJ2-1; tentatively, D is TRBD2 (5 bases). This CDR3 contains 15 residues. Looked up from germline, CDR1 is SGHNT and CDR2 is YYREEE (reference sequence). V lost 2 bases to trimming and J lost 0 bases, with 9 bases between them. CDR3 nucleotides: TGTGCCAGCAGCTTTGTGGGGAGCTCCTACAATGAGCAGTTCTTC. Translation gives CASSFVGSSYNEQFF.

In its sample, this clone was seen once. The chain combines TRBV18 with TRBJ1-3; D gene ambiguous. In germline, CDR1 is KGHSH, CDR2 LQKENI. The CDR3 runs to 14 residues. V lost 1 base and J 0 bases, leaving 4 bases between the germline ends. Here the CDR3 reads CASSPQSSGNTIYF. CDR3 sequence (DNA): TGTGCCAGCTCACCACAGAGCTCTGGAAACACCATATATTTT.

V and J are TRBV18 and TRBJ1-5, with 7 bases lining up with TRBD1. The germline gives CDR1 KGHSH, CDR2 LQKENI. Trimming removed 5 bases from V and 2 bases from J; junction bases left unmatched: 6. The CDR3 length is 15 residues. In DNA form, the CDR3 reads TGTGCCAGCTCAGACAGGGCGACCGGCAATCAGCCCCAGCATTTT. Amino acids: CASSDRATGNQPQHF.

The CDR3 coding sequence is TGTGCCAGCAGTTCCAAACTAGCGGGAGAGAGAGATACGCAGTATTTT. This gives the protein CASSSKLAGERDTQYF. The gene calls are TRBV28 and TRBJ2-3, with 11 bases that match TRBD2. This CDR3 comprises 16 residues. Germline CDR1 MDHEN, CDR2 SYDVKM. Germline trimming cut 4 bases from V and 5 bases from J; bases unmatched to any gene: 8.

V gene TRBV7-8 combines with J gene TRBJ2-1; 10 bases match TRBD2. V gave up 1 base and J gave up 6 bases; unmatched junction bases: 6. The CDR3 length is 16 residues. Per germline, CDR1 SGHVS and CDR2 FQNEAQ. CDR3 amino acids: CASSLGGAGGLNEQFF. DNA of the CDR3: TGTGCCAGCAGCTTAGGGGGAGCGGGAGGGCTCAATGAGCAGTTCTTC.

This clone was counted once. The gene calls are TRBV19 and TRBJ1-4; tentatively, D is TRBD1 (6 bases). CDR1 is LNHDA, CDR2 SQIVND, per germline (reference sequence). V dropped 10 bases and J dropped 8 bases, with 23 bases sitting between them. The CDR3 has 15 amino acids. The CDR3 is CATTSPTGPQEKLFF. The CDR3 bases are TGTGCCACGACTTCCCCGACAGGTCCGCAAGAAAAACTGTTTTTT.

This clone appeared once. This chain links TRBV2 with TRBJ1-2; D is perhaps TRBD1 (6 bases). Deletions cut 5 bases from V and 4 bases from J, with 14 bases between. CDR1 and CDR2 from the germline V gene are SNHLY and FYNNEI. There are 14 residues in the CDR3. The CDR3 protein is CASSPIGQIYGYTF. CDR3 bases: TGTGCCAGCAGTCCCATAGGACAGATCTATGGCTACACCTTC.